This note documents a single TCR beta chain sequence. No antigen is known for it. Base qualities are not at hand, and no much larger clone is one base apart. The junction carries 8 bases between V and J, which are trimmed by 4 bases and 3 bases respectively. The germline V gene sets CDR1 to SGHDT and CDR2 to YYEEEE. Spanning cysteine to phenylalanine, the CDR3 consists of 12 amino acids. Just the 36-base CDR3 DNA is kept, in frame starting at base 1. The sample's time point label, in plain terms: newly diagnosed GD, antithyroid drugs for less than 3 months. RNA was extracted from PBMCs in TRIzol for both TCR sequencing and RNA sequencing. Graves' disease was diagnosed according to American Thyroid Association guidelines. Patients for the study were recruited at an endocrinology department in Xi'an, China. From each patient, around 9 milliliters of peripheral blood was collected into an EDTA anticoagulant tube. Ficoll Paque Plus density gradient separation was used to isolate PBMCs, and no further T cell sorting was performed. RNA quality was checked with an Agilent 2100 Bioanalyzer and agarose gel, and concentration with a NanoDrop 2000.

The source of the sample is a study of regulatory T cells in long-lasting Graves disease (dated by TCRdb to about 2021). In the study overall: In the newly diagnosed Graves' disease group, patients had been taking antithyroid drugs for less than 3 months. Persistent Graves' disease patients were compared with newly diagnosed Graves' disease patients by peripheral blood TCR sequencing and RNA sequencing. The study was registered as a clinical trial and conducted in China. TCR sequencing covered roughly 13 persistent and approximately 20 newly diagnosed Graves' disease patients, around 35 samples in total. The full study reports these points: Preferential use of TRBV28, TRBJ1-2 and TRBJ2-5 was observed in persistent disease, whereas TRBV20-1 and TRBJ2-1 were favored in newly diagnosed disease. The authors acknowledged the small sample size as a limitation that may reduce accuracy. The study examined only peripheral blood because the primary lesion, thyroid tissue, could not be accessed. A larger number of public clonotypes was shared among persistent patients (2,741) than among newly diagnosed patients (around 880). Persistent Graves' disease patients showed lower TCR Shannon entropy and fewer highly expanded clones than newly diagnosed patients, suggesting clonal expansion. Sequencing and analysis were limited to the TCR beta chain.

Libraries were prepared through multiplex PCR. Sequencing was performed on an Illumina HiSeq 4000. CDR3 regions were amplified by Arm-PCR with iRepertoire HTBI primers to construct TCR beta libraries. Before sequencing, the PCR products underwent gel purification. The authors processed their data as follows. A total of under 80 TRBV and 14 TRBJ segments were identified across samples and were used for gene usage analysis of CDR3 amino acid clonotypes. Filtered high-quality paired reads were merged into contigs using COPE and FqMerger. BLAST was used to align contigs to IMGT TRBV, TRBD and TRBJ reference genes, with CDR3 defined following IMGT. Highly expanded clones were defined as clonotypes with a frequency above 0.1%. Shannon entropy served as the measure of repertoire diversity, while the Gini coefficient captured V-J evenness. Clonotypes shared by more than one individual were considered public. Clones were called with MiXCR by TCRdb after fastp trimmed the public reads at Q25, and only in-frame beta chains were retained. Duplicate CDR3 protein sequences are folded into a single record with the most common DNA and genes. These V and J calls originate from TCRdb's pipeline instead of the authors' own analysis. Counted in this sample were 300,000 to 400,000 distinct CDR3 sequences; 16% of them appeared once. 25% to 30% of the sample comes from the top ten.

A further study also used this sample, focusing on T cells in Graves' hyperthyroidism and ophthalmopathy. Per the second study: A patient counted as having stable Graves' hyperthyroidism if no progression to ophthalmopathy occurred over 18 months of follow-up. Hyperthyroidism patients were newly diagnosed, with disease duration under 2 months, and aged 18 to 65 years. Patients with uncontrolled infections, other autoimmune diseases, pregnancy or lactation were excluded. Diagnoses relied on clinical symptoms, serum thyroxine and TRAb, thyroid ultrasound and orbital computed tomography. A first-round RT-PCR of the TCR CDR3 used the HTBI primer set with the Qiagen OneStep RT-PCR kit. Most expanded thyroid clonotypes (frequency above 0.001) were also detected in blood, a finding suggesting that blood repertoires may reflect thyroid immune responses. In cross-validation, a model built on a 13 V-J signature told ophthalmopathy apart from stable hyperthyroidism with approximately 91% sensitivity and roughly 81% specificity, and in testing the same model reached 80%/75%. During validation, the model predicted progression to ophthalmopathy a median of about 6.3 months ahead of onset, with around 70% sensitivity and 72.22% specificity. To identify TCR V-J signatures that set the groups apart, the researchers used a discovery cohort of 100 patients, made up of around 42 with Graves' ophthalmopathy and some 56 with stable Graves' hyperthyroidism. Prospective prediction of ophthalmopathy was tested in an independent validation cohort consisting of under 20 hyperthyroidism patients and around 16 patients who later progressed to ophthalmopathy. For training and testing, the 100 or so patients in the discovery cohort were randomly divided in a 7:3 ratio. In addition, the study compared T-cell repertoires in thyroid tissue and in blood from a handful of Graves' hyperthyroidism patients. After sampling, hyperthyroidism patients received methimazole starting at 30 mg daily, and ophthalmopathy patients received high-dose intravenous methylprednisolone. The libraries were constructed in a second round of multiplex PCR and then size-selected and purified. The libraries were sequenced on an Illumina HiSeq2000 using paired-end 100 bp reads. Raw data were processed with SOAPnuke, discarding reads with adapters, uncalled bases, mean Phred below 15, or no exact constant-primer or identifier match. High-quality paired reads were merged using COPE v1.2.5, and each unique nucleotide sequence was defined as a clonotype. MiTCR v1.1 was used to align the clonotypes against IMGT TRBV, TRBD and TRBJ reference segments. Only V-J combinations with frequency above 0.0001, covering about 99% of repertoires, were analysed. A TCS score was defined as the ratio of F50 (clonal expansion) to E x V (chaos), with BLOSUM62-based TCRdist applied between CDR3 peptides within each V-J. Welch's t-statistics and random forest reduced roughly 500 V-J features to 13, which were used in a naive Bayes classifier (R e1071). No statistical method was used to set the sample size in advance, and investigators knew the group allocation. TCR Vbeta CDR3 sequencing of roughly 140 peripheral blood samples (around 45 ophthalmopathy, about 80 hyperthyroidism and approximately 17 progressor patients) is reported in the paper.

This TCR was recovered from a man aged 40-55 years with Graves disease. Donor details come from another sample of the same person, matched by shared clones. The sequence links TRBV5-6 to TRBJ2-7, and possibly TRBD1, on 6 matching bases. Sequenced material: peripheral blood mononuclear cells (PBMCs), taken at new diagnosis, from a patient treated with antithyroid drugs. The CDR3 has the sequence CASSVGHYEQYF. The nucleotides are TGTGCCAGCAGCGTGGGACACTACGAGCAGTACTTC.